The next 2 T cell receptor beta chains were all read from a single sample in a study of cytomegalovirus exposure and HLA in healthy donors. Profiling relied on immunoSEQ multiplex PCR, and the TCRdb table lists in-frame clones only, not all of them. The sample has some 200,000 clones, 90% to 95% seen once; the top ten hold more than 0.85%. Sequenced sample: PBMCs. These receptors were collected from a woman aged 18-29 years in good health and CMV-seronegative.

This chain joins TRBV5-1 and TRBJ2-5; D possibly corresponds to TRBD2 (5 bases). The CDR3 is 14 amino acids. Germline V CDR1 and CDR2: SGHRS, YFSETQ. V lost 4 bases and J 5 bases, leaving 15 bases between the germline ends. Here the CDR3 reads CASSQRWGGETQYF. The CDR3 coding sequence is TGCGCCAGCAGCCAGCGGTGGGGTGGGGAGACCCAGTACTTC.

The gene calls are TRBV6-9 and TRBJ2-5; 7 bases match TRBD2. V shed 3 bases and J 4 bases; nucleotides not matched to a gene: 11. CDR3 length: 16 residues. The germline gives CDR1 MNHGY, CDR2 SVAAGI. For the CDR3, the DNA is TGTGCCAGCAGTTACGGACATCGAACGGGGGGAGAGACCCAGTACTTC. This gives the protein CASSYGHRTGGETQYF.